This T cell receptor beta chain appears in the sequencing data of a study of blood T cell repertoires in COVID-19. The overall study: Samples came from the United States, Italy and Spain, spanning acute and convalescent COVID-19. The cDNA or gDNA used as material had been derived from T cells, B-cell-depleted T cells, or PBMCs.

Some clones are missing from TCRdb's copy, which holds only in-frame ones; the method was immunoSEQ multiplex PCR. The table records roughly 250,000 clones, roughly 86% of them present only once. Sequenced sample: peripheral blood. The TCR originated in a man aged 45 to 65 with acute or convalescent COVID-19.

DNA of the CDR3: TGTGCCAGCAGTGAATTTTGGCTTATGGGACAGTCCTACTATGGCTACACCTTC. This encodes CASSEFWLMGQSYYGYTF. V usage is TRBV2 and J usage is TRBJ1-2; TRBD1 matches 7 bases. The germline CDR1 and CDR2 sequences are SNHLY and FYNNEI. Trimming removed 2 bases from V and 3 bases from J; junction bases left unmatched: 15. The CDR3 is made up of 18 amino acids.